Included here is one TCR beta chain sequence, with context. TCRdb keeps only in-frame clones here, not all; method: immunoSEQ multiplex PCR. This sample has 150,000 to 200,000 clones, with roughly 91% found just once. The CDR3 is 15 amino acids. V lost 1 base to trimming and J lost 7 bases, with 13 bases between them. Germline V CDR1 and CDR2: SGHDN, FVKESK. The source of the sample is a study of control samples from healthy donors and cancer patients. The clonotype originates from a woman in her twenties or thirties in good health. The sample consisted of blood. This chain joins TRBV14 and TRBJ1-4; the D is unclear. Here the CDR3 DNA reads TGTGCCAGCAGCCAAGGCTGGGTCGTGGGTGAAAAACTGTTTTTT. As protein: CASSQGWVVGEKLFF.